Given below is one TCR beta chain in context. The data belong to a study of blood T cell repertoires in COVID-19. Libraries were prepared by immunoSEQ multiplex PCR; TCRdb keeps only in-frame clonotypes and omits some of them. The data hold 250,000 or so clones, with 86% observed a single time. The ends lost 6 bases at V and 7 bases at J; junction bases unmatched: 6. Germline CDR1 and CDR2: MGHDK and SYGVNS. CDR3 length equals 15 residues. This receptor was taken from a man aged 35 to 55 with active or convalescent COVID-19. Sequencing used peripheral blood. This chain connects TRBV25-1 to TRBJ1-6, with 10 bases fitting TRBD1. CDR3 in DNA: TGTGCCAGCAGGCAGGACAGGGGGAAGAATTCACCCCTCCACTTT. Amino acid sequence: CASRQDRGKNSPLHF.